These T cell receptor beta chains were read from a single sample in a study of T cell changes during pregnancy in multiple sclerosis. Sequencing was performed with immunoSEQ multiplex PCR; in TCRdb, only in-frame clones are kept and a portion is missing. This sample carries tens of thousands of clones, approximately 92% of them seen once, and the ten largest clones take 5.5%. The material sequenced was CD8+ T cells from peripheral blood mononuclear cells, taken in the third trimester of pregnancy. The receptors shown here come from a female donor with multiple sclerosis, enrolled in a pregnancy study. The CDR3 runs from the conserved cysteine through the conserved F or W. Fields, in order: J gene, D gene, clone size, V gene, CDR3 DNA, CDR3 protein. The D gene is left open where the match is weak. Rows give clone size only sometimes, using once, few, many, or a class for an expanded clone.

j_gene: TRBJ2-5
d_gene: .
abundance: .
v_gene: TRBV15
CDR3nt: TGTGCCACCAGCCATGGGGGCAAAGAGACCCAGTACTTC
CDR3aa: CATSHGGKETQYF

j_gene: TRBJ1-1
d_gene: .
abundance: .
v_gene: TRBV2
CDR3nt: TGTGCCAGCAGTGAAGCTCGGGGAAGTGTTAGGAACACTGAAGCTTTCTTT
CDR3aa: CASSEARGSVRNTEAFF

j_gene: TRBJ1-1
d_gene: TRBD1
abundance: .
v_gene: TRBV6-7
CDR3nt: TGTGCCAGCGGTTTAAAGGGGGCCGGTTTGGGGACTGAAGCTTTCTTT
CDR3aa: CASGLKGAGLGTEAFF

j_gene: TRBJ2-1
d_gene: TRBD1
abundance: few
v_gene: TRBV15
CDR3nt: TGTGCCACCAGCAGAGAAGGCCGACAGGGATTAGAGCAGTTCTTC
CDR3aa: CATSREGRQGLEQFF

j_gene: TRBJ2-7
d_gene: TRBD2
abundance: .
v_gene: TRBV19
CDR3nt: TGTGCCAGTAGCCTAGCGGGAGGATCCTACGAGCAGTACTTC
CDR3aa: CASSLAGGSYEQYF

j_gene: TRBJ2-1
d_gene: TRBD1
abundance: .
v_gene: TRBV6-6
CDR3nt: TGTGCCAGCGGGGACAGGACCTACAATGAGCAGTTCTTC
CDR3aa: CASGDRTYNEQFF

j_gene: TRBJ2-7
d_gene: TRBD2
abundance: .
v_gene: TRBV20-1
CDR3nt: TGCAGTGCTGACGATAGCGGGTCCCAGTACTTC
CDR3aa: CSADDSGSQYF

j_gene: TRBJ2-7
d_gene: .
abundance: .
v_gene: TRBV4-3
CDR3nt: TGCGCCAGCAGCCCCGGAGACCATAGCTCCTACGAGCAGTACTTC
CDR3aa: CASSPGDHSSYEQYF

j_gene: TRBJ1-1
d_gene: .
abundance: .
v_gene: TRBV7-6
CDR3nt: TGTGCCAGCAGCCCAACTATAGGGCAGGGAATGTTAGTCGAAGCTTTCTTT
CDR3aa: CASSPTIGQGMLVEAFF

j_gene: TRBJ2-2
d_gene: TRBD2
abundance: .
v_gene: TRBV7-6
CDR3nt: TGTGCCAGCAGCCCGGGGGGAGGAATCACCGGGGAGCTGTTTTTT
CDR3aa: CASSPGGGITGELFF

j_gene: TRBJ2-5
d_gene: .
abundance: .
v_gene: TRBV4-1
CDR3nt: TGCGCCAGCAGCCAAAAGGCCGGGAGTGTCGAGACCCAGTACTTC
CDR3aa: CASSQKAGSVETQYF

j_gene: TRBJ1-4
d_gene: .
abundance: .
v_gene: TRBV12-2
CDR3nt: TGTGCAAGTCGCTTAGGCCCCTTTGAGGGCGGGCCAACTAATGAAAAACTGTTTTTT
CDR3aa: CASRLGPFEGGPTNEKLFF

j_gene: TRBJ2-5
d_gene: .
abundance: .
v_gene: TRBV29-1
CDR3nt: TGCAGCGTTATTCCAGGGCCCATCCAAGAGACCCAGTACTTC
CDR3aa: CSVIPGPIQETQYF

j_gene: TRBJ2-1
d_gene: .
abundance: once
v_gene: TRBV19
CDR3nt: TGTGCCAGTACTAGCGCCTCCTACAATGAGCAGTTCTTC
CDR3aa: CASTSASYNEQFF

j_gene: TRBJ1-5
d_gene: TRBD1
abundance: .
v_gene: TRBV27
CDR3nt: TGTGCCAGCAGTTTGTTTATGGGACAGGGGCCTTCGCATCAGCCCCAGCATTTT
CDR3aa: CASSLFMGQGPSHQPQHF

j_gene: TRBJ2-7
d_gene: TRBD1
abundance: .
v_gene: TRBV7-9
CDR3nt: TGTGCCAGCAGCGCCCGGGACAGGAGTTACGAGCAGTACTTC
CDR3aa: CASSARDRSYEQYF

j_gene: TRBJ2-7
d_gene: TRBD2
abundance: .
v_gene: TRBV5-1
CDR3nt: TGCGCCAGCAGCTGGGGAGGGGCCGGCTACGAGCAGTACTTC
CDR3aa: CASSWGGAGYEQYF

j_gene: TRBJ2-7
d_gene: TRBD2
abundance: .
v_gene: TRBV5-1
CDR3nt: TGCGCCAGCAGCTTGACGGGGACTAAATACATCTCCTACGAGCAGTACTTC
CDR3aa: CASSLTGTKYISYEQYF

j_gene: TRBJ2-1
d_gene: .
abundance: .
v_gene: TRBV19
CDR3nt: TGTGCCAGTAGTATAGATAGCAATGAGCAGTTCTTC
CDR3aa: CASSIDSNEQFF

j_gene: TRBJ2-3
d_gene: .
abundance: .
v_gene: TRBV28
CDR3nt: TGTGCCAGCAGTTTCCCCCCTCAGGGGGGCGCAGATACGCAGTATTTT
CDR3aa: CASSFPPQGGADTQYF

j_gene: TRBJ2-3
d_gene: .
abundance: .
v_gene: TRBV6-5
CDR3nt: TGTGCCAGTTCGGGATCTCCTCCAGGAAATACGCAGTATTTT
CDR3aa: CASSGSPPGNTQYF

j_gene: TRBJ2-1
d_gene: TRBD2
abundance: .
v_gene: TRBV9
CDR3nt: TGTGCCAGCAGCGCCGATCTAGCGGGAGCCCACAATGAGCAGTTCTTC
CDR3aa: CASSADLAGAHNEQFF

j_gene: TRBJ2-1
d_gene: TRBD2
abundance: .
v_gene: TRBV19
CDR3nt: TGTGCCAGTAGTTTGACTAGCGGGACGAGCTCCTACAATGAGCAGTTCTTC
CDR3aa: CASSLTSGTSSYNEQFF

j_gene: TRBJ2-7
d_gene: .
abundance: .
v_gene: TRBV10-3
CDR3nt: TGTGCCATCAGTGACACACAGGGGGGGGACGAGCAGTACTTC
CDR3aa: CAISDTQGGDEQYF

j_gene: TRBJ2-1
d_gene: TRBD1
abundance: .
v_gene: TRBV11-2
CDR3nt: TGTGCCAGCAGCTGGTATAGTGGACAGGAGTTGGATGAGCAGTTCTTC
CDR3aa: CASSWYSGQELDEQFF

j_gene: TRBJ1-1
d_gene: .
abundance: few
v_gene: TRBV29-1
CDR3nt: TGCAGCGGCGTAACAGACAGGATTGAAGCTTTCTTT
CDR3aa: CSGVTDRIEAFF

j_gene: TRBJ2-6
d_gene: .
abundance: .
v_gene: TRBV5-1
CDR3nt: TGCGCCAGCAGCTTGATGAGTAGACTCTCTGGGGCCAACGTCCTGACTTTC
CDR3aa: CASSLMSRLSGANVLTF

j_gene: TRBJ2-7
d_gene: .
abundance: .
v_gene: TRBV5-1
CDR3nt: TGCGCCAGCAGCTTGTCGGGGGACAGCTACGAGCAGTACTTC
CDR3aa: CASSLSGDSYEQYF

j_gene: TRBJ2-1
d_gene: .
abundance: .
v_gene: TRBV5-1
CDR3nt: TGCGCCAGCAGCTTGAGTCGACAGTTGGACAATGAGCAGTTCTTC
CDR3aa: CASSLSRQLDNEQFF

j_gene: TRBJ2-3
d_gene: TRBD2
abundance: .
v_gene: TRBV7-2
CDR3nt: TGTGCCAGCAGCTTATGGAAGCGGGAGTCAGATACGCAGTATTTT
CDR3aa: CASSLWKRESDTQYF

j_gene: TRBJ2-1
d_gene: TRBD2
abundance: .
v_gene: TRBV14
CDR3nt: TGTGCCAGCAGCCAACCCGGACTAGCCAACAATGAGCAGTTCTTC
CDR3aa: CASSQPGLANNEQFF

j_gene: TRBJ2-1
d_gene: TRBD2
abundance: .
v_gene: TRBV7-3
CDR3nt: TGTGCCAGCAGCTTAAACTCCGGGGGGGACGAGCAGTTCTTC
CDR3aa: CASSLNSGGDEQFF

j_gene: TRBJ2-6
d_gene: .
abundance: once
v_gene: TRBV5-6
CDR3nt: TGTGCCAGCAGCTTGGATATATCTGGGGCCAACGTCCTGACTTTC
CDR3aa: CASSLDISGANVLTF

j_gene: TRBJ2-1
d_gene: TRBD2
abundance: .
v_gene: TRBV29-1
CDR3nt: TGCAGCACTAGCCATGACCGACTAGCGGGAATGTACAATGAGCAGTTCTTC
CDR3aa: CSTSHDRLAGMYNEQFF

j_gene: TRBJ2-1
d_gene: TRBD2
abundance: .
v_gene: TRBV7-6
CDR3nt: TGTGCCAGCAGCTCCAACCAGGGGGGACTAGCCAATGAGCAGTTCTTC
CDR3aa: CASSSNQGGLANEQFF

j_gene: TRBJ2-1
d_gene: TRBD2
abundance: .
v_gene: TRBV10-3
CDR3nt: TGTGCCATCAGTGAGTCTGGACTAGCGGGAGGCAATGAGCAGTTCTTC
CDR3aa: CAISESGLAGGNEQFF

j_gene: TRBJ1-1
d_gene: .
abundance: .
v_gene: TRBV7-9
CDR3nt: TGTGCCAGCAGCTCCCCTGAGGGGAACACTGAAGCTTTCTTT
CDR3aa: CASSSPEGNTEAFF

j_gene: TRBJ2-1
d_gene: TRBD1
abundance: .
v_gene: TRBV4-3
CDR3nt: TGCGCCAGCGGGCCGGACAGGGGCGACTACAATGAGCAGTTCTTC
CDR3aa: CASGPDRGDYNEQFF

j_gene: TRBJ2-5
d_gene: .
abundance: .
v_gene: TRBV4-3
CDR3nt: TGCGCCAGCAGCCAAGATTCAGGGGACGAGACCCAGTACTTC
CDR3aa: CASSQDSGDETQYF

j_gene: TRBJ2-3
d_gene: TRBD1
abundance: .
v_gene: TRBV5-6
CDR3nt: TGTGCCAGCAGCTTGAATAAGGACAGGGTCTTAATTCTAGATACGCAGTATTTT
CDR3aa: CASSLNKDRVLILDTQYF

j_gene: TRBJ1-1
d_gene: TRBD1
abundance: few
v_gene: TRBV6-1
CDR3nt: TGTGCCAGCAGTGAAAGCAGGGGGCTGAATGAAGCTTTCTTT
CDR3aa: CASSESRGLNEAFF

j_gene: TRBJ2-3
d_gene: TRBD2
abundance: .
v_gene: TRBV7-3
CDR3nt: TGTGCCAGCGCCCCCCTCGGGACTCGGGGGGCAGATACGCAGTATTTT
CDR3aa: CASAPLGTRGADTQYF

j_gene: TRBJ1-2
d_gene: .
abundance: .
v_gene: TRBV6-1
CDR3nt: TGTGCCAGCAGTGTTGGCCAAGAAACTAACTATGGCTACACCTTC
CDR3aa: CASSVGQETNYGYTF

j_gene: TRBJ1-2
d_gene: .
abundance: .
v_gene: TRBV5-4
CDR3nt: TGTGCCAGCAGCTTACCCCCACAGGATTTGAATGGCTACACCTTC
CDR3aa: CASSLPPQDLNGYTF

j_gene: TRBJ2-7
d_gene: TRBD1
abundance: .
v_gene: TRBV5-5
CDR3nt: TGTGCCAGCAGCTGGAGAGCAGGACAGGCCTCCGAGCAGTACTTC
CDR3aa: CASSWRAGQASEQYF

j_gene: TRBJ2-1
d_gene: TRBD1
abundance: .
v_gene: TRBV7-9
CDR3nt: TGTGCCAGCAGCCCGCCGGACAGGGAGGTCGGTGAGCAGTTCTTC
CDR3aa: CASSPPDREVGEQFF

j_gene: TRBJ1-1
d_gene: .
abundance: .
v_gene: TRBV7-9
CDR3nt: TGTGCCAGCAGCGGGAGGTCCGACACTGAAGCTTTCTTT
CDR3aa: CASSGRSDTEAFF

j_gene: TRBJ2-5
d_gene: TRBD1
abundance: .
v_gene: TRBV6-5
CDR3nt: TGTGCCAGCAGTTACGCTTCCGGGACAGAGAAAGAGACCCAGTACTTC
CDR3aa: CASSYASGTEKETQYF

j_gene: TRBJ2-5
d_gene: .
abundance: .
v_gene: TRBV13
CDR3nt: TGTGCCAGCAGCTTACTATCTTCTGAGACCCAGTACTTC
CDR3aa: CASSLLSSETQYF

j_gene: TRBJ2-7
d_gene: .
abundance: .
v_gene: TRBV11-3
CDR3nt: TGTGCCAGCAGTCGCAAACGGGGGATCTACGAGCAGTACTTC
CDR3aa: CASSRKRGIYEQYF